The clone carrying this T cell receptor (beta chain) was recorded a few times. The antigen is not known. One entry per CDR3 protein, called by TCRdb with MiXCR from the reads. The sample lists some 940,000 distinct CDR3 sequences, roughly a third occurring once. This sample is drawn from a study of T cell repertoires in cytomegalovirus infection. Study as a whole: HLA-C-restricted CMV epitopes, recently identified, and well-studied HLA-B-restricted ones were used by the study. Public TCR beta signatures marked donors with CMV infection and the matching HLA. Study results and limitations: Clonotypes of TCR beta that were HLA-C-restricted and CMV-specific dominated the ex vivo response. Carriage of CMV together with the relevant HLA was identifiable through cumulative public TCR beta family frequency.

This TCR was recovered from a human donor in good health (CMV status not recorded). Some clones in this sample may be carry-over from other donors' samples. The starting material was cultured CD8+ T cells from PBMCs, obtained from culture after CMV antigen stimulation.

The CDR3: CASSEWGDYGYTF. Here the CDR3 DNA reads TGTGCCAGCAGTGAATGGGGAGACTATGGCTACACCTTC. The J gene is TRBJ1-2, the V gene TRBV6-1; D gene unclear. CDR3 length equals 13 residues. Germline loops: CDR1 MNHNS, CDR2 SASEGT. Deletions cut 2 bases from V and 3 bases from J, with 7 bases between.